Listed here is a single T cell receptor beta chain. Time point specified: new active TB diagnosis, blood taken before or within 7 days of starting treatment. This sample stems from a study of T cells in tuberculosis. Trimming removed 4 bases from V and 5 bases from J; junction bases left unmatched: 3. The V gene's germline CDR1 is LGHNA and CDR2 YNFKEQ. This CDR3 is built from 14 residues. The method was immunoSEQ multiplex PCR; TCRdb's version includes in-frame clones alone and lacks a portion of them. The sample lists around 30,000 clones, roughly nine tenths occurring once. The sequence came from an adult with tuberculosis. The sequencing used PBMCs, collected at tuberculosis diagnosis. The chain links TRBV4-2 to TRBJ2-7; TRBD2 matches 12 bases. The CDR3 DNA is TGTGCCAGCAGCCGGGCTAGCGGGAGGGACGAGCAGTACTTC. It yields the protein CASSRASGRDEQYF.